What follows are 9 T cell receptor beta chains derived from one specimen sequenced in a study of PD-1 blockade in classical Hodgkin lymphoma. The method was immunoSEQ multiplex PCR; TCRdb's version includes in-frame clones alone and lacks a portion of them. This table has tens of thousands of clones, approximately 90% appearing once. The time point denotes: cycle 4 day 1 (C4D1), after less than 7 weeks of nivolumab. Each and every patient relapsed after autologous stem cell transplantation, and patients got differing brentuximab vedotin exposure. Sequencing was performed on peripheral blood mononuclear cells (PBMCs), taken before the fourth cycle of nivolumab. The receptors originated from a human donor with classical Hodgkin lymphoma.

V is TRBV6-1 and J is TRBJ2-7, with 8 positions matching TRBD1. The germline V gene has CDR1 MNHNS and CDR2 SASEGT. J lost 0 bases, V lost 0 bases, and 13 bases had no gene match. The CDR3 length is 19 residues. CDR3 amino acids: CASSEAPLNRDRSSYEQYF. The CDR3 nucleotides read TGTGCCAGCAGTGAAGCGCCTTTAAACCGGGACAGGAGCTCCTACGAGCAGTACTTC.

This clone was counted a few times. V gene TRBV2 combines with J gene TRBJ1-5; no definite D call. Trimming stripped 7 bases from V and 1 base from J, with 8 bases between. The germline V gene has CDR1 SNHLY and CDR2 FYNNEI. This CDR3 region has 13 residues. The CDR3, as DNA: TGTGCCAGCAATTGGATAAGCAATCAGCCCCAGCATTTT. It codes for CASNWISNQPQHF.

This chain links TRBV2 with TRBJ1-5; D possibly corresponds to TRBD1 (5 bases). V gave up 3 bases and J gave up 2 bases, with 11 bases separating them. The germline V gene encodes CDR1 SNHLY and CDR2 FYNNEI. The CDR3 extends over 15 amino acids. The CDR3 loop reads CASSDYAGGNQPQHF. In DNA, the CDR3 is TGTGCCAGCAGTGATTACGCGGGGGGCAATCAGCCCCAGCATTTT.

The V gene is TRBV29-1, the J gene TRBJ2-3, with D possibly TRBD2 on 6 matching bases. V lost 4 bases and J lost 4, with 15 bases in between. Germline CDR1 SQVTM, CDR2 ANQGSEA. This CDR3 region has 14 residues. CDR3 region: CSVALAPRPDTQYF. The DNA of the CDR3 is TGCAGCGTTGCTCTAGCGCCCAGGCCAGATACGCAGTATTTT.

V and J are TRBV6-1 and TRBJ1-4, with 7 bases that match TRBD1. Trimming at V came to 4 bases and at J to 6 bases, leaving 8 bases not matched to a gene. The CDR3 loop spans 15 amino acids. Germline V gives CDR1 MNHNS, CDR2 SASEGT. The CDR3 region is CASSAWTGLYEKLFF. The CDR3, as DNA: TGTGCCAGCAGTGCGTGGACAGGCTTATATGAAAAACTGTTTTTT.

This clone was picked up one time. CDR3 DNA sequence: TGTGCCAGCAGCCTCGACGGATATGGCTACACCTTC. It encodes CASSLDGYGYTF. This chain uses TRBV7-9 with TRBJ1-2; the D is unclear. Trimming left V 5 bases short and J 5 bases short, with 9 bases between. Germline V lookup: CDR1 SEHNR, CDR2 FQNEAQ (reference sequence). The CDR3 is 12 residues long.

The chain couples TRBV21-1 to TRBJ2-2; the D call in the table, TRBD2, was not verified against the DNA. TRBV21-1 counts as a pseudogene. The CDR3 is made up of 18 amino acids. The chain's CDR3 is CASSKEALAGENTGELFF. CDR3 nucleotides: TGTGCCAGCAGCAAAGAGGCGCTAGCGGGGGAGAACACCGGGGAGCTGTTTTTT.

The chain links TRBV27 to TRBJ1-1; 8 nucleotides match TRBD1. With 6 bases clipped from V and 4 bases from J, the junction kept 4 bases outside the gene matches. Germline CDR1 MNHEY, CDR2 SMNVEV (reference sequence). There are 13 residues in the CDR3. Here the CDR3 reads CASRATGVTEAFF. DNA for the CDR3: TGTGCCAGCAGAGCGACAGGGGTCACTGAAGCTTTCTTT.

The rearrangement uses TRBV19 and TRBJ2-2; D not certain. The V gene's germline CDR1 is LNHDA and CDR2 SQIVND (reference sequence). The CDR3 contains 13 residues. Trimming took 7 bases from V and 6 from J, leaving 12 bases between them. CDR3 amino acids: CASNPSGPGELFF. The CDR3 nucleotides are TGTGCCAGTAACCCCTCGGGTCCCGGGGAGCTGTTTTTT.